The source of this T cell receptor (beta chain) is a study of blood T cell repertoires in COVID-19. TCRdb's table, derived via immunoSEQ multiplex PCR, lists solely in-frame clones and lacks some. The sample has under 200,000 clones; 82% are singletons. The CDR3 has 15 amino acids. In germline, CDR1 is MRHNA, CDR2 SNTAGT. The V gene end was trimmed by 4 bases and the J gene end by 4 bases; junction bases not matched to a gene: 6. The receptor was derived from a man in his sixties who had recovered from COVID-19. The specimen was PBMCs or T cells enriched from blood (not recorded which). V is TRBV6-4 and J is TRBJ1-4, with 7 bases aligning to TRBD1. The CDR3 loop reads CASSATGQLNEKLFF. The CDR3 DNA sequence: TGTGCCAGCAGTGCTACGGGACAGCTTAATGAAAAACTGTTTTTT.